This TCR beta chain was retrieved from a study of blood T cell repertoires in COVID-19. Study context: Samples came from the United States, Italy and Spain, spanning acute and convalescent COVID-19. Nucleic acid was either cDNA or gDNA, and it came from T cells, B-cell-depleted T cells, or PBMCs.

Germline V CDR1 and CDR2: KGHDR, SFDVKD. Trimming left V 4 bases short and J 4 bases short, with 9 bases between. The CDR3 length is 13 residues. In the study's own analysis: Estimated nucleated cell counts came from reference gene primer amplification. Method: immunoSEQ multiplex PCR; TCRdb's copy keeps in-frame clones and lacks some. D and trimming come from the DNA, and the V and J calls and clone size come from that table. This table holds about 300,000 clones, around 90% found once. The origin of this receptor is a young man with active or convalescent COVID-19. Sequencing input: peripheral blood. This sequence joins TRBV24-1 and TRBJ1-1; TRBD1 might be the D (5 bases). CDR3 sequence: CATSEGVGTEAFF. CDR3 DNA: TGTGCCACCAGTGAAGGGGTTGGCACTGAAGCTTTCTTT.